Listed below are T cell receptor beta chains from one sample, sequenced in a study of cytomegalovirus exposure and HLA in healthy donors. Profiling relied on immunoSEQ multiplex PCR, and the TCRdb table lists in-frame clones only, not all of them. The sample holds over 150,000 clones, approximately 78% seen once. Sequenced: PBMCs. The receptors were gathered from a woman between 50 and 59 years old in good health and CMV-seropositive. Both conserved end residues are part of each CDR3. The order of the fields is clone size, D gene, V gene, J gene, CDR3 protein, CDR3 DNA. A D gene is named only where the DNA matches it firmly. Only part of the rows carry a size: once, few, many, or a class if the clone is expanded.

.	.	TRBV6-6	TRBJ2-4	CASPWAYRARNSQYF	TGTGCCAGCCCTTGGGCCTACAGGGCCCGGAACAGTCAGTACTTC
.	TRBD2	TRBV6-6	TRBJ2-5	CASGRLAGGQTQYF	TGTGCCAGCGGCCGGCTAGCGGGGGGTCAGACCCAGTACTTC
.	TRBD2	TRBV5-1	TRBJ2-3	CASSETSGTDTQYF	TGCGCCAGCAGCGAGACTAGCGGCACAGATACGCAGTATTTT
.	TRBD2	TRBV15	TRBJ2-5	CATSRAGGARGPETQYF	TGTGCCACCAGCAGAGCCGGGGGGGCGCGGGGTCCAGAGACCCAGTACTTC
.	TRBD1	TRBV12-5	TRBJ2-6	CASGLSTGDKDSGANVLTF	TGTGCTAGTGGTTTGTCTACAGGGGACAAAGACTCTGGGGCCAACGTCCTGACTTTC
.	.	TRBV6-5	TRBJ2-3	CASSRYRGGQQYF	TGTGCCAGCAGCCGGTACAGGGGGGGACAGCAGTATTTT
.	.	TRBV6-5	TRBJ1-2	CASKGVALGYGYTF	TGTGCCAGTAAGGGGGTAGCGTTGGGCTATGGCTACACCTTC
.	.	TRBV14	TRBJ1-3	CASSSLRGSSSGNTIYF	TGTGCCAGCAGCTCCCTCAGGGGAAGCTCCTCTGGAAACACCATATATTTT
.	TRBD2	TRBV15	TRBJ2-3	CATSRVSGAGVDTQYF	TGTGCCACCAGCAGAGTTAGCGGGGCCGGGGTAGATACGCAGTATTTT
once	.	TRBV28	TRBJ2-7	CASSLSGAWDEQYF	TGTGCCAGCAGTTTGTCAGGGGCTTGGGACGAGCAGTACTTC
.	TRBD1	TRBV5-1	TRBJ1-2	CASSLGTGSGIGYGYTF	TGCGCCAGCAGCTTGGGGACAGGGAGCGGGATTGGCTATGGCTACACCTTC
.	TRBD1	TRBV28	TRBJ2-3	CASSLYRGVNTDTQYF	TGTGCCAGCAGTTTATACAGGGGGGTTAACACAGATACGCAGTATTTT
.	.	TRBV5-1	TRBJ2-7	CASSGRGSYEQYF	TGCGCCAGCAGCGGCAGAGGCTCCTACGAGCAGTACTTC
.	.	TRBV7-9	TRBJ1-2	CSSSPGGLYTF	TGTTCCAGCAGCCCCGGGGGACTATACACCTTC
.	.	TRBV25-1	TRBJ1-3	CASSGPRPGNTIYF	TGTGCCAGCAGTGGCCCCAGGCCCGGAAACACCATATATTTT
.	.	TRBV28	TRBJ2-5	CASSFRLVWHETQYF	TGTGCCAGCAGTTTTCGACTAGTCTGGCACGAGACCCAGTACTTC
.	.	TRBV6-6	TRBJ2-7	CASSFGGSYEQYF	TGTGCCAGCTCCTTCGGGGGCTCCTACGAGCAGTACTTC
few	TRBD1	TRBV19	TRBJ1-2	CASTSPARPGQLYGYTF	TGTGCCAGTACCTCCCCAGCCCGGCCGGGACAGCTCTATGGCTACACCTTC
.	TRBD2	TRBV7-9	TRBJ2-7	CASSYGGAYEQYF	TGTGCCAGCAGCTACGGGGGGGCCTACGAGCAGTACTTC
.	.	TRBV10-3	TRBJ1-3	CAISPSGGATVLNSGNTIYF	TGTGCCATCAGTCCCAGCGGGGGGGCGACCGTTCTTAACTCTGGAAACACCATATATTTT
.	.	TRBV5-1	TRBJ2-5	CASSLRGQETQYF	TGCGCCAGCAGCTTGCGCGGACAAGAGACCCAGTACTTC
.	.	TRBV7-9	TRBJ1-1	CASSEAANTEAFF	TGTGCCAGCAGCGAGGCGGCGAACACTGAAGCTTTCTTT
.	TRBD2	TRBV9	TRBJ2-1	CASSVGGGSYNEQFF	TGTGCCAGCAGCGTAGGGGGGGGCTCCTACAATGAGCAGTTCTTC
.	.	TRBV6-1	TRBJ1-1	CASSIRRGTEAFF	TGTGCCAGCAGTATACGACGGGGCACTGAAGCTTTCTTT
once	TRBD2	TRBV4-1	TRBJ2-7	CASSQTTSGRVSSYEQYF	TGCGCCAGCAGCCAAACGACTAGCGGGAGGGTTAGCTCCTACGAGCAGTACTTC
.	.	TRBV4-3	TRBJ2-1	CASSHLIQGDEQFF	TGCGCCAGCAGCCATCTCATTCAGGGCGATGAGCAGTTCTTC
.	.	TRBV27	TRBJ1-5	CASSAGDSNQPQHF	TGTGCCAGCAGCGCCGGAGATAGCAATCAGCCCCAGCATTTT
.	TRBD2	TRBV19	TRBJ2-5	CATGTIFETQYF	TGTGCAACCGGGACTATCTTTGAGACCCAGTACTTC
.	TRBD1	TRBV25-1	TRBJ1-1	CASSPWTGENTEAFF	TGTGCCAGCAGTCCTTGGACAGGGGAGAACACTGAAGCTTTCTTT
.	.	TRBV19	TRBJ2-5	CASSISGRGETQYF	TGTGCCAGTAGTATTTCTGGCAGGGGAGAGACCCAGTACTTC
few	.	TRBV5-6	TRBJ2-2	CASSLDRGRNTGELFF	TGTGCCAGCAGCTTGGATCGGGGAAGGAACACCGGGGAGCTGTTTTTT
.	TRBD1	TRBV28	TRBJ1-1	CASSLDPGQGSVAFF	TGTGCCAGCAGTTTAGACCCCGGACAGGGATCGGTGGCTTTCTTT
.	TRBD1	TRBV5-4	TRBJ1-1	CASSADRGTEAFF	TGTGCCAGCAGCGCGGACAGGGGGACTGAAGCTTTCTTT
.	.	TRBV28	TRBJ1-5	CASSLYPPGGKGNQPQHF	TGTGCCAGCAGTTTATATCCCCCGGGAGGGAAGGGCAATCAGCCCCAGCATTTT
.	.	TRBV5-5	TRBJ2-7	CASRSEGDSYEQYF	TGTGCCAGCAGGTCGGAGGGCGACTCCTACGAGCAGTACTTC
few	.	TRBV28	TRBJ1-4	CASSSPGSPRAEKLFF	TGTGCCAGCAGTTCCCCGGGGTCCCCTCGGGCTGAAAAACTGTTTTTT
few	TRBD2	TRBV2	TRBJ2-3	CASKGLAGGFSTDTQYF	TGTGCCAGCAAAGGACTAGCGGGGGGGTTTAGCACAGATACGCAGTATTTT